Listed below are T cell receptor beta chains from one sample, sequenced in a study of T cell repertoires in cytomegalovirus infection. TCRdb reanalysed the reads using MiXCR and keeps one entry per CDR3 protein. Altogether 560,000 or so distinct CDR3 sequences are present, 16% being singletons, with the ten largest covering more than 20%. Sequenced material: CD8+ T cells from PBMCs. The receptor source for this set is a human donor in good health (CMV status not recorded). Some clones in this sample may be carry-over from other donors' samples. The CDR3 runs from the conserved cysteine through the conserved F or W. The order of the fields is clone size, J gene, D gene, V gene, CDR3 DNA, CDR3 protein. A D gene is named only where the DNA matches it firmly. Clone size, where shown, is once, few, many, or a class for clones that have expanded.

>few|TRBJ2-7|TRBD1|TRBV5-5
TGTGCCAGCAGCTTGGCTGGGACAGGGGTCCGCTACGAGCAGTACTTC
CASSLAGTGVRYEQYF
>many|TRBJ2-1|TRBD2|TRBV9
TGTGCCAGCAGCGTAAGCGGGGGCAATGAGCAGTTCTTC
CASSVSGGNEQFF
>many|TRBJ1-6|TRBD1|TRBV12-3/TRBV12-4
TGTGCCAGCAGAGGGACAGGGGATAGTTCACCCCTCCACTTT
CASRGTGDSSPLHF
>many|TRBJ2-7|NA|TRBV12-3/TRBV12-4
TGTGCCAGCAGTTTATATGCAGGGCTACTCGAGCAGTACTTC
CASSLYAGLLEQYF
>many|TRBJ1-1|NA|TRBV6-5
TGTGCCAGCAGTTACTCGGGGTTCGCCCTGAACACTGAAGCTTTCTTT
CASSYSGFALNTEAFF
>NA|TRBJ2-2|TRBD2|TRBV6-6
TGTGCCAGCAAAACCGGGACTAGAAGATCCGGGGAGCTGTTTTTT
CASKTGTRRSGELFF
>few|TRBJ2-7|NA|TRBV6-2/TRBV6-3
TGTGCCAGCAGTTACTCCCGGTACGAGCAGTACTTC
CASSYSRYEQYF
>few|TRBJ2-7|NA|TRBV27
TGTGCCAGCAGTTCCCATCCCTCCTACGAGCAGTACTTC
CASSSHPSYEQYF
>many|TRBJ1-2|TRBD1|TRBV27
TGTGCCAGCAGTTTCAACAGGGGCGGTTATGGCTACACCTTC
CASSFNRGGYGYTF
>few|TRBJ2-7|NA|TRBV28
TGTGCCAGCAGTTTCCCCCTCGGGGGGCCCACCTACGAGCAGTACTTC
CASSFPLGGPTYEQYF
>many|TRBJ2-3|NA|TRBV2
TGTGCCAGCAGACTCCCCTCCCGCAATCCGGCAGATACGCAGTATTTT
CASRLPSRNPADTQYF
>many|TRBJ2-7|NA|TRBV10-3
TGTGCCATCAGTGAGGGGGAGAGCTCCTACGAGCAGTACTTC
CAISEGESSYEQYF
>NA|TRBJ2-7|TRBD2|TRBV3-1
TGTGCCAGCAGCCCCAACGCGGCGGGAGTCTCGACACTCGAGCAGTACTTC
CASSPNAAGVSTLEQYF
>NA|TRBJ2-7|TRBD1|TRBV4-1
TGCGCCAGCAGTCCCGGGACAGGGGACCCCTCCTACGAGCAGTACTTC
CASSPGTGDPSYEQYF
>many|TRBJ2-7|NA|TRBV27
TGTGCCAGCAGTCTGGGACCTGAGTTAGCCTACGAGCAGTACTTC
CASSLGPELAYEQYF
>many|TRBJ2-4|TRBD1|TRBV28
TGTGCCAGCAGTCCACGACCAACAGGGGGCTCGTACATTCAGTACTTC
CASSPRPTGGSYIQYF
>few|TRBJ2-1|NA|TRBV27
TGTGCCACCCAACGAGGGGTGGGTGAGCAGTTCTTC
CATQRGVGEQFF
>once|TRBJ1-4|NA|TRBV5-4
TGTGCCAGCAGCCCTCGTGGGGGCCGGGAAAAACTGTTTTTT
CASSPRGGREKLFF
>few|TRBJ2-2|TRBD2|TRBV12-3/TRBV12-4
TGTGCCAGCCTGGGAGGGAGCGGGGAGCTGTTTTTT
CASLGGSGELFF
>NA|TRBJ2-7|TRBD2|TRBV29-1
TGCAGCGTTGAAGATGTGACTAGCGGCTACGAGCAGTACTTC
CSVEDVTSGYEQYF
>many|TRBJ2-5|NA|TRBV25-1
TGTGCCAGCAGTGAATATGGGACCTTATTTGAAGAGACCCAGTACTTC
CASSEYGTLFEETQYF
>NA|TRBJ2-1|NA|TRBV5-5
TGTGCCAGCAGCTTGTACCTCGTGGGGAATGAGCAGTTCTTC
CASSLYLVGNEQFF
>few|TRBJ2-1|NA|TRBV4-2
TGTGCCAGCAGCCAAGATCCCACCTGGGGCAATGAGCAGTTCTTC
CASSQDPTWGNEQFF
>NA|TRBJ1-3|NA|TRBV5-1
TGCGCCAGCAGCTTTTCCTCTCCCGGAAACACCATATATTTT
CASSFSSPGNTIYF
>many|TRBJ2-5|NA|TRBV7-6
TGTGCCAGCAGCTTTTACCGCCCGGGACCGAAAACTATAAACCGGGAGACCCAGTACTTC
CASSFYRPGPKTINRETQYF
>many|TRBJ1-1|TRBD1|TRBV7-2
TGTGCCAGCAGCTTCCGGACAGGGAGCACTGAAGCTTTCTTT
CASSFRTGSTEAFF
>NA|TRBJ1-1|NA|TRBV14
TGTGCCAGCAGCCAAGAGACGAACACTGAAGCTTTCTTT
CASSQETNTEAFF
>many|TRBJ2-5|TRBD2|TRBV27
TGTGCCAGCAGTTTCCGACTAGCGGGAAAGTACCAAGAGACCCAGTACTTC
CASSFRLAGKYQETQYF
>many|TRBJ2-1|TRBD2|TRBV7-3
TGTGCCAGCAGCGATAGCGGGAGGGGGACTGAGCAGTTCTTC
CASSDSGRGTEQFF
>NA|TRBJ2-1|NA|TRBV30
TGTGCCTGGAGTGGTCCAAGGGTGGATGAGCAGTTCTTC
CAWSGPRVDEQFF
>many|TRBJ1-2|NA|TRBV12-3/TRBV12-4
TGTGCCAGCGGCTCCGGAAGAGGCTACACCTTC
CASGSGRGYTF
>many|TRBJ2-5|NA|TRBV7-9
TGTGCCAGCAGCTGGTCGAAGGAGACCCAGTACTTC
CASSWSKETQYF
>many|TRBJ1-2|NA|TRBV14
TGTGCCAGCAGCCAAGAGTCCGGGCTCTATGGCTACACCTTC
CASSQESGLYGYTF
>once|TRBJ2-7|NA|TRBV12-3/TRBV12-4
TGTGCCGTCGTCAGGTCGAGCTCCTACGAGCAGTACTTC
CAVVRSSSYEQYF
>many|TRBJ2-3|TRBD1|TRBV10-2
TGCGCCAGCAGTGAGACAGGGGTGGAGTATTTT
CASSETGVEYF
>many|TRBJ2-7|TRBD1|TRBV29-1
TGCAGCGTCCCCGGGACAGACTCCTACGAGCAGTACTTC
CSVPGTDSYEQYF
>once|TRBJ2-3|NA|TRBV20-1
TGCAGTCCCGAATTATCGGTCCGGGCGGGAACAGATACGCAGTATTTT
CSPELSVRAGTDTQYF
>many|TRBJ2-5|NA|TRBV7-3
TGTGCCAGCAGCCCCGGCGGAGGGGGAAGAGAGACCCAGTACTTC
CASSPGGGGRETQYF
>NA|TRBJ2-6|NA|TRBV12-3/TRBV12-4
TGTGCCAGCATGCCGGGGGCCAACGTCCTGACTTTC
CASMPGANVLTF
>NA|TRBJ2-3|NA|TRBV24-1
TGTGCCACCAGCGGGAGGTTGGCGGGGGCTAGCACAGATACGCAGTATTTT
CATSGRLAGASTDTQYF
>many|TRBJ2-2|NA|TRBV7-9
TGTGCCAGCAGCTTAGTTAGCCCCGCCGGGGAGCTGTTTTTT
CASSLVSPAGELFF
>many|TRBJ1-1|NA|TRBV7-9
TGTGCCAGCCTTAACGGGCTCATGAACACTGAAGCTTTCTTT
CASLNGLMNTEAFF
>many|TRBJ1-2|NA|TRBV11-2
TGTGCCAGCAGCTTAGGTCGGCAGGGGTTTACTACACACTATGGCTACACCTTC
CASSLGRQGFTTHYGYTF
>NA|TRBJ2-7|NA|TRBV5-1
TGCGCCAGCAGCTTCGACAAATCCTACGAGCAGTACTTC
CASSFDKSYEQYF
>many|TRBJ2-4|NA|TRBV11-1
TGTGCCAGCAGCTCGAGACAGGAGCTAGCCATTGAAAACATTCAGTACTTC
CASSSRQELAIENIQYF
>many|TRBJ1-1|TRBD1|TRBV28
TGTGCCAGCAGTTTACCCCGACAGGGATTGAACACTGAAGCTTTCTTT
CASSLPRQGLNTEAFF
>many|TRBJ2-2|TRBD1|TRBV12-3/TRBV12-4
TGTGCCAGCAGTTGGGGGGGGGACAGGGGGCCCGGGGAGCTGTTTTTT
CASSWGGDRGPGELFF
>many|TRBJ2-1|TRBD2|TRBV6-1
TGTGCCAGCAGCAGGACTAGCGGGAGTTATTACAATGAGCAGTTCTTC
CASSRTSGSYYNEQFF
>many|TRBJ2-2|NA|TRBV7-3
TGTGCCAGCAGCTTAACGGGTTCAAGGAACACCGGGGAGCTGTTTTTT
CASSLTGSRNTGELFF
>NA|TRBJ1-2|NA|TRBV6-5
TGTGCCAGCAGACTTCAGGGAGGTGCTAACTATGGCTACACCTTC
CASRLQGGANYGYTF
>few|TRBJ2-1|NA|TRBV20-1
TGCAGTGCTAGGGAGGAGAGGGGATTCGATGAGCAGTTCTTC
CSAREERGFDEQFF
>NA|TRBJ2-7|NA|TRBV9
TGTGCCAGCAGCGCTTCCTCCGGGACGGAAATCTACGAGCAGTACTTC
CASSASSGTEIYEQYF
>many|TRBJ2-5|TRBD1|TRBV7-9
TGTGCCAGCAGCTTGATCCGGGACAGGGGGAAAGAGACCCAGTACTTC
CASSLIRDRGKETQYF